This TCR beta chain was documented in a study of T cell responses to AZD1222 COVID-19 vaccine. Study results and caveats: Reports say nearly half of spike-specific TCRs go after unmutated variant regions.

Second-dose intervals of approximately 4 or approximately 12 weeks were pooled. V lost 4 bases and J lost 9; bases outside the gene matches: 6. The CDR3 has 13 residues. CDR1 MDHEN and CDR2 SYDVKM come from the germline V gene. A word on this clone: Its antigen is not identified.

Profiled with immunoSEQ multiplex PCR; TCRdb holds only in-frame clones, not every one. The table has 100,000 to 120,000 clones, nearly 90% seen once. The source of this sequence is an adult who received the AZD1222 COVID-19 vaccine. The rearrangement uses TRBV28 and TRBJ1-5, with 7 nucleotides matching TRBD1. The specimen was peripheral blood, collected 28 days after the second AZD1222 dose. CDR3 residues: CASSWDSSWPQHF. For the CDR3, the DNA is TGTGCCAGCAGTTGGGACAGTTCCTGGCCCCAGCATTTT.